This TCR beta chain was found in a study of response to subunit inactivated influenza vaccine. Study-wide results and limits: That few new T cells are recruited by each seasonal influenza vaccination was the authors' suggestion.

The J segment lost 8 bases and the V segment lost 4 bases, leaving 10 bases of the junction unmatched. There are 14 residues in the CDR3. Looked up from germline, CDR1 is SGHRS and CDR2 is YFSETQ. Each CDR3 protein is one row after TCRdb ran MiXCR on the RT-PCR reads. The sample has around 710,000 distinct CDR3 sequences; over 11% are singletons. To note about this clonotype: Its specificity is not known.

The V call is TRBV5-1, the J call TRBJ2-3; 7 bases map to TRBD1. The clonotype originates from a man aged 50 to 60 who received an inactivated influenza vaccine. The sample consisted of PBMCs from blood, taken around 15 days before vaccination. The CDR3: CASSLTGDGGTQYF. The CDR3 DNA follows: TGCGCCAGCAGCCTAACAGGGGATGGAGGTACGCAGTATTTT.